These 9 T cell receptor beta chains were all obtained from the same sample, sequenced in a study of response to subunit inactivated influenza vaccine. TCRdb re-called the RT-PCR reads through MiXCR, storing one row per CDR3 protein. In the table there are roughly 650,000 distinct CDR3 sequences, 14% of which are singletons. Source: PBMCs from blood, taken 14 to 15 days before vaccination. All receptors come from a man over 45 who received an inactivated influenza vaccine.

This clonotype was seen more than once but under ten times. The V and J genes are TRBV20-1 and TRBJ2-3; possible D gene TRBD2, 5 bases. With 2 bases removed from V and 6 bases from J, the gap between germline ends came to 9 bases. Looked up from germline, CDR1 is DFQATT and CDR2 is SNEGSKA (reference sequence). The CDR3 loop spans 12 amino acids. The CDR3 sequence is CSARTGGDTQYF. The CDR3 DNA reads TGCAGTGCTAGAACTGGAGGCGATACGCAGTATTTT.

This clonotype has more than one count but fewer than ten. The chain combines TRBV6-1 with TRBJ2-1; a possible D gene is TRBD2 (7 bases). CDR3 length equals 15 residues. The ends were cut back, 7 bases at V and 4 bases at J, with 17 bases in the middle. Germline V gene sequence: CDR1 MNHNS, CDR2 SASEGT. The CDR3 is CASKGGGSVYNEQFF. The CDR3 DNA reads TGTGCCAGCAAGGGGGGCGGGAGTGTTTACAATGAGCAGTTCTTC.

This clonotype was seen a handful of times. The rearrangement joins TRBV3-1 to TRBJ2-7; D not resolved. The V gene lost 2 bases and the J gene lost 0 bases, with 5 bases spanning the gap. CDR3 length: 13 residues. Germline CDR1 LGHDT, CDR2 YNNKEL (reference sequence). The CDR3 is CASSQQASYEQYF. CDR3 bases: TGTGCCAGCAGCCAACAAGCCTCCTACGAGCAGTACTTC.

This clonotype was seen at least ten times. This chain joins TRBV28 and TRBJ1-1; a possible D gene is TRBD1 (6 bases). CDR1 is MDHEN and CDR2 is SYDVKM in the germline V gene. The CDR3 is made up of 14 amino acids. The V gene lost 10 bases and the J gene lost 1 base, with 16 bases spanning the gap. The CDR3 DNA follows: TGTGCCACCCATTGGGGGGGCGAGAACACTGAAGCTTTCTTT. Amino acids: CATHWGGENTEAFF.

The chain couples TRBV18 to TRBJ2-7, with 9 bases aligning to TRBD1. Germline CDR1 KGHSH, CDR2 LQKENI. The CDR3 contains 15 residues. The ends lost 4 bases at V and 1 base at J; junction bases unmatched: 5. In DNA form, the CDR3 reads TGTGCCAGCTCACAAACGACAGGGGGATCCTACGAGCAGTACTTC. Residues: CASSQTTGGSYEQYF.

The chain carries TRBV11-2 and TRBJ2-1; D gene uncertain. With 4 bases removed from V and 0 bases from J, the gap between germline ends came to 7 bases. The CDR3 length is 14 residues. Germline-derived CDR1 and CDR2 are SGHAT and FQNNGV. CDR3 loop: CASSSISSYNEQFF. The CDR3 DNA sequence: TGTGCCAGCAGCTCCATTAGCTCCTACAATGAGCAGTTCTTC. The whole variable domain, filled in from reference TRBV11-2 and TRBJ2-1, reads EAGVAQSPRYKIIEKRQSVAFWCNPISGHATLYWYQQILGQGPKLLIQFQNNGVVDDSQLPKDRFSAERLKGVDSTLKIQPAKLEDSAVYLCASSSISSYNEQFFGPGTRLTVL.

This clonotype was counted between two and nine times. The J gene is TRBJ2-2, the V gene TRBV20-1; 11 bases map to TRBD2. Trimming at V came to 3 bases and at J to 6 bases, leaving 6 bases not matched to a gene. The length of the CDR3 is 15 residues. In germline, CDR1 is DFQATT, CDR2 SNEGSKA (reference sequence). The chain's CDR3 is CSASNSGRVSGELFF. The DNA of the CDR3 is TGCAGTGCTAGTAATAGCGGGAGGGTATCCGGGGAGCTGTTTTTT.

This clonotype has just a few counts. The chain joins TRBV9 to TRBJ2-7, with 9 bases identical to TRBD1. Germline V gene sequence: CDR1 SGDLS, CDR2 YYNGEE. CDR3 length: 15 residues. The ends lost 4 bases at V and 3 bases at J; junction bases unmatched: 8. The CDR3 bases are TGTGCCAGCAGCCCGATGACAGGGGGGATCTACGAGCAGTACTTC. Amino acid sequence: CASSPMTGGIYEQYF.

The chain carries TRBV7-2 and TRBJ2-7; TRBD2 matches 7 bases. This CDR3 contains 15 residues. Germline V gives CDR1 SGHTA, CDR2 FQGNSA. J was trimmed by 3 bases and V by 5 bases; bases with no gene match: 10. The CDR3, as DNA: TGTGCCAGCAGCCCGTCCTCTAGCGGAGACTACGAGCAGTACTTC. It yields the protein CASSPSSSGDYEQYF.